The 17 T cell receptor beta chains given below trace back to one sample, sequenced in a study of response to subunit inactivated influenza vaccine. TCRdb independently ran MiXCR on the RT-PCR reads; one entry per CDR3 protein. The sample includes fewer than 400,000 distinct CDR3 sequences, around a fifth of them seen just once. The specimen was PBMCs from blood, collected 21 months after vaccination. The receptors derive from a man in his fifties or sixties who received an inactivated influenza vaccine.

This clonotype was observed at least ten times. The chain couples TRBV5-1 to TRBJ1-2; D not resolved. Trimming removed 0 bases from V and 3 bases from J, with 12 bases in between. The CDR3 sequence is 15 residues long. Germline V gene lookup returns CDR1 SGHRS and CDR2 YFSETQ. CDR3: CASSLVAGSHYGYTF. CDR3 nucleotide sequence: TGCGCCAGCAGCTTGGTTGCGGGTAGCCACTATGGCTACACCTTC.

Many counts were recorded for this clonotype. The gene calls are TRBV20-1 and TRBJ1-3; TRBD1 matches 8 bases. In germline, CDR1 is DFQATT, CDR2 SNEGSKA (reference sequence). The CDR3 runs to 15 residues. The ends lost 0 bases at V and 3 bases at J; junction bases unmatched: 4. The CDR3 is CSARDAGTGGNTIYF. CDR3 DNA: TGCAGTGCTAGAGATGCCGGGACAGGTGGAAACACCATATATTTT.

The chain employs TRBV10-3 and TRBJ2-3; D remains ambiguous. Trimming took off 0 bases at V and 2 bases at J, with 9 bases between the two ends. This CDR3 region has 15 residues. From germline, CDR1 is ENHRY and CDR2 SYGVKD. The chain's CDR3 is CAISESNLNTDTQYF. Written as DNA, the CDR3 is TGTGCCATCAGTGAGTCCAATCTTAACACAGATACGCAGTATTTT.

The J gene is TRBJ2-1, the V gene TRBV4-3, with TRBD2 matching 10 bases. V was clipped by 0 bases and J by 7 bases; unmatched bases: 6. The CDR3 has 16 residues. Per germline, CDR1 LGHNA and CDR2 YSLEER. In nucleotides, the CDR3 is TGCGCCAGCAGCCAAGATCCGGCGGGACTAGCGAATGAGCAGTTCTTC. It is translated as CASSQDPAGLANEQFF.

This clonotype was found a few times. The V gene is TRBV5-4, the J gene TRBJ2-1; 9 nucleotides match TRBD2. The CDR3 totals 14 residues. Germline CDR1 reads SGHNT; CDR2 reads YYREEE (reference sequence). V shed 4 bases, J shed 12 bases, and the junction held 11 bases outside the gene matches. The CDR3 loop is CASSGLAGPGVQFF. The CDR3 coding sequence is TGTGCCAGCAGCGGGCTAGCGGGACCAGGGGTGCAGTTCTTC.

The chain is built from TRBV29-1 and TRBJ1-2; D is uncertain. The germline V gene has CDR1 SQVTM and CDR2 ANQGSEA. Deletions cut 6 bases from V and 6 bases from J, with 11 bases between. The CDR3 extends over 11 amino acids. The CDR3 DNA reads as TGCAGCGTGAAAGGACGGAATGGCTACACCTTC. Its protein is CSVKGRNGYTF.

This clonotype was seen repeatedly, ten times or more. The chain joins TRBV9 to TRBJ2-7, with a weak D call TRBD1 (5 bases). The germline V and J ends were trimmed by 4 bases and 4 bases, with 21 bases remaining between them. Germline CDR1 is SGDLS and CDR2 is YYNGEE. This CDR3 has 16 residues. The CDR3: CASSPSGQGRGYEQYF. The CDR3, as DNA: TGTGCCAGCAGCCCCTCTGGGCAGGGTAGGGGATACGAGCAGTACTTC.

This clonotype was counted between two and nine times. The J gene is TRBJ1-5, the V gene TRBV19; D unclear. The ends were cut back, 0 bases at V and 7 bases at J, with 19 bases in the middle. CDR3 length: 17 residues. CDR1 LNHDA and CDR2 SQIVND come from the germline V gene (reference sequence). CDR3 residues: CASSIDMATRLQQPQHF. As DNA, the CDR3 is TGTGCCAGTAGTATAGATATGGCGACCCGTCTGCAGCAGCCCCAGCATTTT.

This clonotype appeared a few times. This chain uses TRBV5-1 with TRBJ1-1; no firm D call. The V end lost 0 bases, the J end lost 1 base, and 10 bases lay between the germline ends. The germline V gene encodes CDR1 SGHRS and CDR2 YFSETQ. There are 15 residues in the CDR3. As DNA, the CDR3 is TGCGCCAGCAGCTTGGTGGTCGGGGAGAACACTGAAGCTTTCTTT. Translation gives CASSLVVGENTEAFF.

This chain links TRBV24-1 with TRBJ2-2; D not resolved. The ends were cut back, 1 base at V and 0 bases at J, with 5 bases in the middle. This CDR3 region has 15 residues. Germline V gives CDR1 KGHDR, CDR2 SFDVKD. CDR3 nucleotide sequence: TGTGCCACCAGTGATTTTGGGACGAACACCGGGGAGCTGTTTTTT. Protein: CATSDFGTNTGELFF.

This clonotype was found a few times. The chain uses TRBV7-8 and TRBJ2-3, with 7 nucleotides matching TRBD1. V shed 5 bases and J 7 bases; nucleotides not matched to a gene: 3. Per the germline V gene, CDR1 is SGHVS and CDR2 is FQNEAQ. This CDR3 is built from 12 residues. CDR3 sequence reads: CASSTGAHTQYF. The CDR3 DNA follows: TGTGCCAGCAGCACAGGGGCCCATACGCAGTATTTT.

This clonotype came up a few times. The chain employs TRBV14 and TRBJ1-3, with D possibly being TRBD1 (5 bases). Germline CDR1 and CDR2: SGHDN and FVKESK. This CDR3 region has 15 residues. V was pared by 4 bases and J by 0 bases, with 10 bases between. The DNA for the CDR3 is TGTGCCAGCAGCCGGGACTTATTCTCTGGAAACACCATATATTTT. It translates to CASSRDLFSGNTIYF. The full variable domain, completed using reference TRBV14 and TRBJ1-3, is EAGVTQFPSHSVIEKGQTVTLRCDPISGHDNLYWYRRVMGKEIKFLLHFVKESKQDESGMPNNRFLAERTGGTYSTLKVQPAELEDSGVYFCASSRDLFSGNTIYFGEGSWLTVV.

The J gene is TRBJ1-4, the V gene TRBV15, with D unclear. The CDR3 contains 16 residues. V was shortened by 5 bases and J by 4 bases, with 17 bases between the two germline ends. Looked up from germline, CDR1 is LNHNV and CDR2 is YYDKDF (reference sequence). DNA for the CDR3: TGTGCCACCAGCCCCAAAAGCACAGCGTTTAATGAAAAACTGTTTTTT. This translates into CATSPKSTAFNEKLFF.

The chain couples TRBV11-2 to TRBJ2-7; D perhaps matches TRBD2 (5 bases). The V end was cut by 2 bases, the J end by 6 bases, with 11 bases between. This CDR3 comprises 13 residues. The germline CDR1 and CDR2 sequences are SGHAT and FQNNGV. In DNA, the CDR3 is TGTGCCAGCAGCTTACGCGACGGGATCGAGCAGTACTTC. Encoded protein: CASSLRDGIEQYF.

This clonotype was picked up a small number of times. The chain couples TRBV18 to TRBJ2-1; D is unclear. This CDR3 has 15 residues. V lost 3 bases and J 0 bases, leaving 9 bases between the germline ends. CDR1 is KGHSH, CDR2 LQKENI, per germline. The CDR3 DNA reads as TGTGCCAGCTCACCCGGATCAGGCTCCTACAATGAGCAGTTCTTC. Protein: CASSPGSGSYNEQFF.

The chain links TRBV5-1 to TRBJ2-1, with a weak D call TRBD1 (6 bases). CDR3 length: 15 residues. Germline V gene lookup returns CDR1 SGHRS and CDR2 YFSETQ. Trimming took 0 bases from V and 9 from J, leaving 16 bases between them. CDR3 amino acids: CASSLAQGSGREQFF. The CDR3 region has the DNA TGCGCCAGCAGCTTGGCACAGGGCTCGGGTCGTGAGCAGTTCTTC.

This clonotype was seen many times. The chain uses TRBV10-2 and TRBJ1-2, with D maybe TRBD1 (6 bases). The CDR3 spans 14 residues. The V end was cut by 6 bases, the J end by 6 bases, with 17 bases between. Germline V gene lookup returns CDR1 WSHSY and CDR2 SAAADI. The CDR3 here is CASSALRQVDGYTF. CDR3 bases: TGCGCCAGCAGCGCTCTCCGACAGGTCGATGGCTACACCTTC.